This T cell receptor (beta chain) was observed in a study of blood T cell repertoires in COVID-19. Deletions cut 6 bases from V and 6 bases from J, with 9 bases between. The length of the CDR3 is 12 residues. Clones were sequenced by immunoSEQ multiplex PCR, and TCRdb holds only the in-frame ones, with some missing. Of 280,000 or so clones listed, roughly 86% are singletons. Source material: peripheral blood. This TCR derives from a man aged 18 to 30 with active or convalescent COVID-19. The chain couples TRBV12-3 or TRBV12-4 to TRBJ2-1; maybe TRBD1 (5 bases). The CDR3 region has the DNA TGTGCCAGCAGCAAAACAGGCAATGAGCAGTTCTTC. This codes for CASSKTGNEQFF.